This T cell receptor (beta chain) was recovered during a study of cytomegalovirus exposure and HLA in healthy donors (dated by TCRdb to 2016 to 2017). General notes on the study: An earlier analysis of a few hundred of the donors reported about 300 Gb of sequence data and 117 million unique TCR beta sequences obtained from around 190 million T cells. About 310 gigabases of sequencing data and tens of millions of unique TCR sequences were included in an early release covering under 650 HLA-typed donors. Among some 410 genotyped donors of the cohort, an average of roughly 230,000 unique TCR beta nucleotide sequences was sequenced per donor, of which 15% to 20% were non-productive. Donor age, sex, ethnicity and CMV serostatus were collected together with the repertoire data. A later analysis re-examined previously published TCR beta repertoires from hundreds of donors and added high-resolution HLA genotyping to investigate patterns of TCR occurrence. In addition to the first cohort of 650 to 750 subjects, a separate validation cohort of 100 to 150 different subjects was used. Of the 350 to 450 genotyped donors, approximately 82% fell in the genetic ancestry cluster associated with self-reported Caucasian donors. Four or five DR-DQ haplotypes were handled as single units for association and clustering because linkage in the cohort was strong. To decide whether each TCR beta V gene segment behaved as functional or pseudogenic, an earlier analysis of over 500 of the donors relied on high-throughput TCR beta sequencing. In the later analysis, no new phenotypic data were used to find candidate immune exposures; instead, reliance was placed on TCR beta sequences and their occurrence across donors. HLA typing covered class I and class II loci at four-digit resolution. In a later genetic analysis, genome-wide SNP genotypes for about 55% of the roughly 700 donors were used, and that subset was treated as a discovery cohort. The study combined high-throughput TCR immunosequencing, statistical association of individual TCRs with disease status, and machine learning to predict cytomegalovirus infection status. All discovery cohort repertoires had been generated on a single sequencing platform. Typing coverage varied by locus: roughly 629-640 donors for A, B, C, DRB1 and DQB1; around 560 for DQA1; about 590 for DPA1; 450 to 480 for DPB1. The T cell repertoires of several hundred subjects were profiled by immunosequencing and related to cytomegalovirus serostatus. The study was designed to test whether signatures of past pathogen exposure could be identified by cataloging public T cell receptors. Summary of the overall study and its limitations: HLA typing was unavailable for some donors at each locus, so association tests used only the typed subset. A later analysis associated around 16,000 TCR beta sequences with specific HLA alleles at a false discovery rate of 0.05. In a later analysis, several top co-occurrence clusters were reported to appear linked to parvovirus B19, influenza, CMV and Epstein-Barr virus. Across donors, most TCR sequences were observed very rarely, whereas some public TCRs were present in many individuals. In a later genetic analysis, fewer N-insertions in productive TCRs were reported among donors in an Asian-associated ancestry cluster than the approximately 630-donor mean. The presence/absence analyses assumed that sequencing depth was roughly uniform across donors, and that assumption may not be true. The sequencing pipeline was judged likely to have produced a cluster of highly shared sequence variants as a technical artifact. The cohort was sequenced for TCR beta chains only, and without alpha or paired-chain data the features that could be detected were limited. Most CMV-associated TCR beta chains appeared to be HLA-restricted in a later analysis, and the HLA associations seemed to be driven largely by CMV exposure. The earlier analysis of 587 of the donors excluded approximately 15 rarely observed V segments, including chromosome 9 orphons, because counts were too low. The classifier was reported to diagnose cytomegalovirus status with high specificity and sensitivity in both the original and validation cohorts. Correlated functional status among segregating V segments might be attributable to linkage disequilibrium, but an unknown experimental factor could not be ruled out. A later analysis found that TCR association rates varied across HLA loci, with DRB1 alleles showing the most associated TCRs and HLA-C alleles the fewest. In an earlier analysis of a few hundred of the donors, most TCR beta V segments were observed in productive rearrangements about 87% or about 30% of the time, broadly matching IMGT annotations. The study listed 164 TCR beta chains as associated with cytomegalovirus. An association between a missense DCLRE1C variant and V-gene and J-gene trimming of TCR beta chains was found in a later genetic analysis and replicated in an independent cohort. For the cohort, immune exposure information was limited to CMV serostatus. A few of the identified cytomegalovirus-associated TCR beta chains were confirmed in vitro to be specific for cytomegalovirus antigens. Assigning TCR associations to individual alleles was difficult when HLA alleles, especially DR and DQ, strongly co-occurred. In a later analysis, HLA-associated TCR beta chains were found to be more clonally expanded and to have lower generation probabilities than equally common non-associated chains. The authors suggested that the approach could potentially be generalized to other disease states and immunological phenotypes. A further reported finding was that TCR beta sequences accurately predicted the HLA-A and HLA-B alleles for most subjects in the first cohort.

The library relied on the immunoSEQ multiplex PCR assay. For the multiplex PCR, a mixture combining 60 forward primers for TCR Vbeta segments and 13 reverse primers for TCR Jbeta segments was used. The CDR3 region of rearranged TCR beta genes was amplified from genomic DNA by a multiplex PCR assay. The Illumina HiSeq System was used to sequence the amplified TCR beta libraries as 87-base-pair reads. The source study handled its data this way. A later analysis tallied 75 million to 95 million unique TCR beta chains across the 600 to 700 repertoires, and approximately 12 million of those chains were shared by two or more donors. To remove PCR and sequencing errors, raw reads were error-corrected and collapsed into unique sequences using a nearest-neighbor algorithm that merged closely related sequences. CDR3 sequences were aligned to IMGT reference sequences to assign V, D and J gene segments. For a sequence to be retained, a match of at least six nucleotides was required to both a V gene segment and a J gene segment. A rearrangement counted as productive if the CDR3 had no stop codons and remained in frame with V and J, and every other rearrangement counted as non-productive. Following IMGT convention, CDR3 was defined as the stretch from the second conserved V-encoded cysteine to the conserved J-encoded phenylalanine. The earlier analysis of fewer than 700 of the donors excluded sequences that lacked an unambiguous match to a single V gene segment. An earlier analysis of 550 to 650 of the donors classified V segments as functional when productive rearrangements were above 56.7% and as segregating when the standard deviation between donors was above 5%. A statistical classification framework was built for diagnosing cytomegalovirus status from the catalog of TCR beta chain sequences. In a later analysis, V and J genes were assigned by comparing TCR nucleotide sequences against IMGT/GENE-DB human TR gene sequences. In a later analysis, CDR3 sequences and most-parsimonious VDJ recombination scenarios were assigned using the TCRdist pipeline. In a later analysis, every TCR beta chain was defined by the combination of its CDR3 amino acid sequence and its V-gene family, and reads without a unique V-gene family were dropped. As a way to deal with suspected cross-contamination and a sequencing artifact, a later analysis dropped roughly 600 nucleotide sequences that were highly shared and had low generation probability. In a later analysis, a clonal expansion index was calculated for each public chain from normalized within-repertoire ranks of inferred template counts. In a later analysis, generation probabilities were computed with a VDJ recombination model fitted to out-of-frame rearrangements, and the resulting probabilities were checked against IGoR. In a later analysis, hypergeometric tests were used to score TCR-TCR, TCR-HLA and TCR-CMV co-occurrence, with a repertoire-size bias correction applied to TCR pairs. False discovery rates were estimated in a later analysis by permuting HLA or CMV assignments 20 times. In a later analysis, co-occurring TCRs were grouped using DBSCAN, with TCRdist sequence similarity added in when clustering inside HLA-allele-positive subsets. Co-occurrence clustering excluded repertoires with fewer than 30,000 or more than 120,000 public chains, plus five with anomalous nucleotide sharing. TCRdb obtained this table from immuneACCESS and retained in-frame rearrangements with V and J assigned. These tables miss some clones; where compared with another copy, unresolved V genes account for less than half of the shortfall, and the remainder is unexplained. V and J calls and clone size are those listed in that table; D and trimming were worked out from the DNA. In all, the sample holds about 89,000 clones, and roughly two thirds of those were seen once. The top ten constitute around 2% of the sample.

With regard to this clone: There is no known antigen for this receptor. Base qualities are missing; no much larger clone stands one base away.

The cohort was made up of hundreds of healthy bone marrow donors. At the time of sampling, every cohort member was nominally healthy, though immune exposures that went unrecorded were likely present. Of the approximately 700 cohort members, approximately 290 had a positive CMV serostatus and 350 to 450 had a negative one, while no CMV serostatus was recorded for the donor. Each donor provided a peripheral blood sample, and peripheral blood mononuclear cells were used for TCR beta sequencing. The Qiagen DNeasy Blood Extraction Kit was used to extract genomic DNA from the blood cell samples. Source material: PBMCs. The TCR sequence derives from a human donor in good health.

The DNA is as follows: TGTGCCTGGGTTGGGGGGTGGCTCGGCGAGCAGTACTTC. Its product reads: CAWVGGWLGEQYF. The V and J genes are TRBV30 and TRBJ2-7; TRBD2 is perhaps the D gene, given 6 matching bases. The germline V gene (reference sequence) yields GTSNPN for CDR1 and SVGIG for CDR2. The CDR3 goes from the cysteine to the phenylalanine over 13 residues. Of the read, only the CDR3 DNA is kept; its 39 bases are in frame from base 1. Deletion took 5 bases off V and 6 bases off J, with a span of 17 bases between the germline ends.